The clone carrying this T cell receptor (beta chain) has just one count. Antigen: not known. The entry originates in a study of cytomegalovirus exposure and HLA in healthy donors. For the study at large: The same platform as the roughly 700 first-cohort repertoires was used for the 100 to 150 validation repertoires, a later analysis reported.

The CDR3 runs to 13 residues. Germline V gene data show CDR1 as SGHTA and CDR2 as FQGNSA. V was cut by 5 bases and J by 3 bases, with 11 bases left in between. Broader study findings: According to a subsequent analysis, TCR clusters from the first cohort were inclined to appear together in the 110 or so validation repertoires.

Produced via immunoSEQ multiplex PCR; TCRdb's table is partial and in-frame only. The table includes tens of thousands of clones, around 94% detected once. The J gene is TRBJ2-7, the V gene TRBV7-2; D call uncertain. The sequencing sample was made of PBMCs. The TCR comes from a young man in good health and CMV-seronegative. CDR3 nucleotide sequence: TGTGCCAGCAGCCCACGACTCGACTACGAGCAGTACTTC. This codes for CASSPRLDYEQYF.